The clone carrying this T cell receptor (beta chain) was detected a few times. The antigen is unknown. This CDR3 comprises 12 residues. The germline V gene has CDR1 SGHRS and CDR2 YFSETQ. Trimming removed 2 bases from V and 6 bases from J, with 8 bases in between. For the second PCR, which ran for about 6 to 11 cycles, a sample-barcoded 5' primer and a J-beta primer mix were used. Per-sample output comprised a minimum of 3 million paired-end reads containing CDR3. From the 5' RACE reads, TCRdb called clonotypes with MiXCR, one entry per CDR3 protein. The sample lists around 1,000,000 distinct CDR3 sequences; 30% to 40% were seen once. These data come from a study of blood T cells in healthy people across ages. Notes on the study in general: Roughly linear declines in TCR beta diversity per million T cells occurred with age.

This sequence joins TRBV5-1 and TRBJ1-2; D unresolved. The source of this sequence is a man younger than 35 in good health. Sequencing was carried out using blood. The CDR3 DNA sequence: TGCGCCAGCAGCTTAGGAATGAATGGCTACACCTTC. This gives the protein CASSLGMNGYTF.